The entry below gives a single T cell receptor (beta chain) sequence along with its context. This specimen comes from a study of blood T cell repertoires in COVID-19. Repertoires were generated with immunoSEQ multiplex PCR, while TCRdb's copy carries only in-frame clones and drops some. The repertoire includes around 200,000 clones, roughly 80% of them detected once, and around 3.5% sits in the top ten. This TCR was recovered from a woman aged 30 to 39 who had recovered from COVID-19. The sequenced sample was PBMCs or T cells enriched from blood (not recorded which).

This CDR3 reads CASRSRDSFPTNEKLFF. As DNA, the CDR3 is TGTGCCAGCAGATCCCGGGACAGTTTCCCAACTAATGAAAAACTGTTTTTT. This chain links TRBV28 with TRBJ1-4, with 7 bases matching TRBD1. The CDR3 extends over 17 amino acids. With V trimmed by 6 bases and J by 0 bases, 10 bases remained unmatched. CDR1 is MDHEN and CDR2 is SYDVKM in the germline V gene.